The rows below give T cell receptor beta chains drawn from one sample of a study of blood T cell repertoires in COVID-19. Assay: immunoSEQ multiplex PCR; the TCRdb copy retains only in-frame clones and omits some. The table has hundreds of thousands of clones, 90% seen once. Sequencing was carried out using PBMCs or T cells enriched from blood (not recorded which). These TCRs come from a man between 60 and 70 years old who had recovered from COVID-19. The CDR3 runs from the conserved cysteine through the conserved F or W. The order of the fields is J gene, D gene, clone size, V gene, CDR3 DNA, CDR3 protein. The D gene is left open where the match is weak. The size of a clone is reported for some rows only, either as once, few or many, or as a class for expanded clones.

j_gene: TRBJ2-2; d_gene: TRBD2; abundance: -; v_gene: TRBV4-2; CDR3nt: TGTGCCAGCAGCCAGCCCGGGACTAGCGGTAACACCGGGGAGCTGTTTTTT; CDR3aa: CASSQPGTSGNTGELFF
j_gene: TRBJ2-2; d_gene: -; abundance: few; v_gene: TRBV30; CDR3nt: TGTGCCTGGAAATATCCAGGTCCGGGGGAGCTGTTTTTT; CDR3aa: CAWKYPGPGELFF
j_gene: TRBJ2-2; d_gene: -; abundance: once; v_gene: TRBV29-1; CDR3nt: TGCAGCGCACAAGCGAGCTCGAACACCGGGGAGCTGTTTTTT; CDR3aa: CSAQASSNTGELFF
j_gene: TRBJ2-7; d_gene: -; abundance: few; v_gene: TRBV19; CDR3nt: TGTGCCAGTAGCCCCTGGGGGGAGAGCTCCTACGAGCAGTACTTC; CDR3aa: CASSPWGESSYEQYF
j_gene: TRBJ1-3; d_gene: -; abundance: -; v_gene: TRBV3-1/TRBV3-2; CDR3nt: TGTGCCAGCAGCCACCTCATCTGGGGGGAAGGAAACACCATATATTTT; CDR3aa: CASSHLIWGEGNTIYF
j_gene: TRBJ1-5; d_gene: -; abundance: -; v_gene: TRBV5-5; CDR3nt: TGTGCCAGCAGCCTTCAGGGGTTGGATCAGCCCCAGCATTTT; CDR3aa: CASSLQGLDQPQHF
j_gene: TRBJ1-3; d_gene: -; abundance: -; v_gene: TRBV19; CDR3nt: TGTGCCAGTAGTATCGGGGTTCTAAGAAACACCATATATTTT; CDR3aa: CASSIGVLRNTIYF
j_gene: TRBJ2-6; d_gene: -; abundance: -; v_gene: TRBV29-1; CDR3nt: TGCAGCGTGCGGCAGGGGGGCGATGGGGCCAACGTCCTGACTTTC; CDR3aa: CSVRQGGDGANVLTF
j_gene: TRBJ1-2; d_gene: TRBD1; abundance: -; v_gene: TRBV27; CDR3nt: TGTGCCAGCCAGGACAGGGTAAACTATGGCTACACCTTC; CDR3aa: CASQDRVNYGYTF
j_gene: TRBJ1-1; d_gene: -; abundance: -; v_gene: TRBV7-2; CDR3nt: TGTGCCAGCAGCGTGGACAGGAACACTGAAGCTTTCTTT; CDR3aa: CASSVDRNTEAFF
j_gene: TRBJ1-1; d_gene: -; abundance: -; v_gene: TRBV15; CDR3nt: TGTGCCACCAGCGTACCCGGGGGGGTGAACACTGAAGCTTTCTTT; CDR3aa: CATSVPGGVNTEAFF
j_gene: TRBJ1-2; d_gene: TRBD1; abundance: -; v_gene: TRBV9; CDR3nt: TGTGCCAGCAGCATAAATACACAGGGGAAAGGGAGCTATGGCTACACCTTC; CDR3aa: CASSINTQGKGSYGYTF
j_gene: TRBJ1-4; d_gene: -; abundance: -; v_gene: TRBV5-1; CDR3nt: TGCGCCAGCTCCACGGGGGATAGTAATGAAAAACTGTTTTTT; CDR3aa: CASSTGDSNEKLFF
j_gene: TRBJ2-7; d_gene: TRBD1; abundance: -; v_gene: TRBV6-1; CDR3nt: TGTGCCAGCAGCCCCTTGGGACAGGGTTACGAGCAGTACTTC; CDR3aa: CASSPLGQGYEQYF
j_gene: TRBJ2-1; d_gene: -; abundance: -; v_gene: TRBV5-1; CDR3nt: TGCGCCAGCAGCCCTAGGATTCCCTGGGATGAGCAGTTCTTC; CDR3aa: CASSPRIPWDEQFF
j_gene: TRBJ2-2; d_gene: TRBD2; abundance: -; v_gene: TRBV11-2; CDR3nt: TGTGCCAGCACCAACTTGGGGAGGGGTAAAAACACCGGGGAGCTGTTTTTT; CDR3aa: CASTNLGRGKNTGELFF
j_gene: TRBJ2-1; d_gene: TRBD1; abundance: -; v_gene: TRBV27; CDR3nt: TGTGCCAGCAGTTTTGGGACAGGGCTCTACAATGAGCAGTTCTTC; CDR3aa: CASSFGTGLYNEQFF
j_gene: TRBJ1-2; d_gene: -; abundance: -; v_gene: TRBV30; CDR3nt: TGTGCCTGGAGTGTGAGTAGAACTAACTATGGCTACACCTTC; CDR3aa: CAWSVSRTNYGYTF
j_gene: TRBJ2-1; d_gene: TRBD2; abundance: -; v_gene: TRBV19; CDR3nt: TGTGCCAGTAGGGATATAGCGGGAGTAACCTACAATGAGCAGTTCTTC; CDR3aa: CASRDIAGVTYNEQFF
j_gene: TRBJ1-5; d_gene: TRBD1; abundance: -; v_gene: TRBV4-3; CDR3nt: TGCGCCAGCAGCCCCGGGACAGAGCCTTATAGCAATCAGCCCCAGCATTTT; CDR3aa: CASSPGTEPYSNQPQHF
j_gene: TRBJ1-2; d_gene: -; abundance: once; v_gene: TRBV9; CDR3nt: TGTGCCAGCAGCCCGTCCGGTGCGGCATGGAGCGGCTACACCTTC; CDR3aa: CASSPSGAAWSGYTF
j_gene: TRBJ2-5; d_gene: TRBD2; abundance: -; v_gene: TRBV3-1/TRBV3-2; CDR3nt: TGTGCCAGCAGCCAACCTAGCGGGGGGAAAGAGACCCAGTACTTC; CDR3aa: CASSQPSGGKETQYF
j_gene: TRBJ2-1; d_gene: -; abundance: -; v_gene: TRBV7-2; CDR3nt: TGTGCCAGCAGCTTAGATAGTGCTTTCGATGAGCAGTTCTTC; CDR3aa: CASSLDSAFDEQFF
j_gene: TRBJ2-1; d_gene: TRBD1; abundance: -; v_gene: TRBV7-7; CDR3nt: TGTGCTAGCAGCTTTGGTGAGACAGGGGACTACAATGAGCAGTTCTTC; CDR3aa: CASSFGETGDYNEQFF
j_gene: TRBJ1-2; d_gene: TRBD1; abundance: once; v_gene: TRBV4-3; CDR3nt: TGCGCCAGCAGCCAAGGAGTGGGAGCCCGGGACCCAGGGGGCTATGGCTACACCTTC; CDR3aa: CASSQGVGARDPGGYGYTF
j_gene: TRBJ2-6; d_gene: -; abundance: -; v_gene: TRBV5-1; CDR3nt: TGCGCCAGCTCCAGTAGTTGGGCCCCTGGGGCCAACGTCCTGACTTTC; CDR3aa: CASSSSWAPGANVLTF
j_gene: TRBJ2-2; d_gene: -; abundance: -; v_gene: TRBV4-3; CDR3nt: TGCGCCAGCAGCCACCCCCTGACTAGAAAAACCGGGGAGCTGTTTTTT; CDR3aa: CASSHPLTRKTGELFF
j_gene: TRBJ2-3; d_gene: -; abundance: -; v_gene: TRBV11-3; CDR3nt: TGTGCCAGCAGCGGCGGAGCCCCGCCGGCAGATACGCAGTATTTT; CDR3aa: CASSGGAPPADTQYF
j_gene: TRBJ1-6; d_gene: -; abundance: -; v_gene: TRBV30; CDR3nt: TGTGCCTACCAGCCGGACAGTTGGAATTCACCCCTCCACTTT; CDR3aa: CAYQPDSWNSPLHF
j_gene: TRBJ1-1; d_gene: -; abundance: -; v_gene: TRBV19; CDR3nt: TGTGCCAGTAGTATCGACGGGAGAAACACTGAAGCTTTCTTT; CDR3aa: CASSIDGRNTEAFF
j_gene: TRBJ1-2; d_gene: TRBD1; abundance: -; v_gene: TRBV4-2; CDR3nt: TGTGCCAGCAGCCAACACGAGTGGCCAGGGGGAAATTATGGCTACACCTTC; CDR3aa: CASSQHEWPGGNYGYTF
j_gene: TRBJ2-3; d_gene: TRBD2; abundance: -; v_gene: TRBV10-3; CDR3nt: TGTGCCATCAGTGAGTCGTCTAGCGGGAGAGGGGCAGATACGCAGTATTTT; CDR3aa: CAISESSSGRGADTQYF
j_gene: TRBJ1-1; d_gene: -; abundance: -; v_gene: TRBV6-5; CDR3nt: TGTGCCAGCAGTTACTCAACCGGGGGAGGCACTGAAGCTTTCTTT; CDR3aa: CASSYSTGGGTEAFF
j_gene: TRBJ1-6; d_gene: -; abundance: -; v_gene: TRBV14; CDR3nt: TGTGCCAGCAGCCAAACTACAGCGGGTTCACCCCTCCACTTT; CDR3aa: CASSQTTAGSPLHF
j_gene: TRBJ2-3; d_gene: TRBD2; abundance: -; v_gene: TRBV2; CDR3nt: TGTGCCAGCAGCCTAGCGGGAGATACGCAGTATTTT; CDR3aa: CASSLAGDTQYF
j_gene: TRBJ2-2; d_gene: TRBD2; abundance: -; v_gene: TRBV28; CDR3nt: TGTGCCAGCAAAGGCGGGAGGGATGTCGGGGAGCTGTTTTTT; CDR3aa: CASKGGRDVGELFF
j_gene: TRBJ1-2; d_gene: -; abundance: -; v_gene: TRBV11-1; CDR3nt: TGTGCCAGCAGCGCTCCATACACAGGGAGCTATGGCTACACCTTC; CDR3aa: CASSAPYTGSYGYTF